This is a list of T cell receptor beta chains from one sample in a study of OX40 agonist ivuxolimab in advanced cancers. TCRdb keeps only in-frame clones here, not all; method: immunoSEQ multiplex PCR. The repertoire holds 80,000 to 130,000 clones, with approximately 90% as singletons. The material was CD4+ or CD8+ T cells sorted from blood, obtained in a trial of the OX40 agonist ivuxolimab. These receptors were obtained from an adult with an advanced solid tumor such as melanoma, head and neck, liver or kidney cancer. Each CDR3 is given with its conserved first and last residue. The order of the fields is CDR3 DNA, CDR3 protein, D gene, V gene, clone size, J gene. A D gene is named only where the DNA matches it firmly. Part of the rows lack a size; the others show once, few, many or a class for expanded clones.

CDR3nt: TGTGCCAGCAGCTTAAACTTCGGACGCTCCTACAATGAGCAGTTCTTC
CDR3aa: CASSLNFGRSYNEQFF
d_gene: .
v_gene: TRBV7-2
abundance: .
j_gene: TRBJ2-1

CDR3nt: TGTGCCAGCAGCGACCGTCGGGGTCCCCACTTC
CDR3aa: CASSDRRGPHF
d_gene: .
v_gene: TRBV11-2
abundance: .
j_gene: TRBJ2-7

CDR3nt: TGTGCCAGCAGCCAAGATGCCCAAGGCCTTTGGAACAATGAGCAGTTCTTC
CDR3aa: CASSQDAQGLWNNEQFF
d_gene: .
v_gene: TRBV4-2
abundance: .
j_gene: TRBJ2-1

CDR3nt: TGCAGCGTTGAGTGGGGACGCAATCAGCCCCAGCATTTT
CDR3aa: CSVEWGRNQPQHF
d_gene: .
v_gene: TRBV29-1
abundance: .
j_gene: TRBJ1-5

CDR3nt: TGCAGCGTTGTACGGGGTAGCTCCTACAATGAGCAGTTCTTC
CDR3aa: CSVVRGSSYNEQFF
d_gene: .
v_gene: TRBV29-1
abundance: few
j_gene: TRBJ2-1

CDR3nt: TGTGCCAGCAGCCGCAGGGAAGAGAGCAATCAGCCCCAGCATTTT
CDR3aa: CASSRREESNQPQHF
d_gene: .
v_gene: TRBV11-3
abundance: once
j_gene: TRBJ1-5

CDR3nt: TGTGCCAGCAGTTACTCCTGGACAGGGGCAGGCGGGGAGCTGTTTTTT
CDR3aa: CASSYSWTGAGGELFF
d_gene: TRBD1
v_gene: TRBV6-6
abundance: .
j_gene: TRBJ2-2

CDR3nt: TGTGCCTCCGCTCGAGGGGCCGGCGGGCCCCAAGAGACCCAGTACTTC
CDR3aa: CASARGAGGPQETQYF
d_gene: .
v_gene: TRBV28
abundance: .
j_gene: TRBJ2-5

CDR3nt: TGTGCCAGCAGGGGGGAGACAGCTAGCACAGATACGCAGTATTTT
CDR3aa: CASRGETASTDTQYF
d_gene: .
v_gene: TRBV28
abundance: .
j_gene: TRBJ2-3

CDR3nt: TGTGCCAGCAGTGTGCTGGGAAGGGGAGCTTTCTTT
CDR3aa: CASSVLGRGAFF
d_gene: .
v_gene: TRBV2
abundance: .
j_gene: TRBJ1-1

CDR3nt: TGTGCCAGCACCTGGGACCGCAGTCGGGAGACCCAGTACTTC
CDR3aa: CASTWDRSRETQYF
d_gene: .
v_gene: TRBV6-1
abundance: .
j_gene: TRBJ2-5

CDR3nt: TGCGCCAGCAGCTTGTGGGACAGTACCTACGAGCAGTACTTC
CDR3aa: CASSLWDSTYEQYF
d_gene: TRBD1
v_gene: TRBV5-1
abundance: .
j_gene: TRBJ2-7

CDR3nt: TGTGCCAGCAGCTTGACAGTGTTCCCCTCTAGCAATCAGCCCCAGCATTTT
CDR3aa: CASSLTVFPSSNQPQHF
d_gene: .
v_gene: TRBV5-8
abundance: once
j_gene: TRBJ1-5

CDR3nt: TGTGCCAGAAGCCTCCGCAGCGCGGGGCTAGCGGGAGTCTACGAGCAGTACTTC
CDR3aa: CARSLRSAGLAGVYEQYF
d_gene: TRBD2
v_gene: TRBV5-3
abundance: once
j_gene: TRBJ2-7

CDR3nt: TGCGCCAGCAGTGTAGGTAAACAGGGACAGGATAATCAGCCCCAGCATTTT
CDR3aa: CASSVGKQGQDNQPQHF
d_gene: TRBD1
v_gene: TRBV10-1
abundance: .
j_gene: TRBJ1-5

CDR3nt: TGTGCCATCAGTAGCGGGACGCAGGAGACCCAGTACTTC
CDR3aa: CAISSGTQETQYF
d_gene: TRBD2
v_gene: TRBV10-3
abundance: .
j_gene: TRBJ2-5

CDR3nt: TGTGCCAGCAGCCGGGACAGGGACTACAATGAGCAGTTCTTC
CDR3aa: CASSRDRDYNEQFF
d_gene: TRBD1
v_gene: TRBV6-1
abundance: .
j_gene: TRBJ2-1

CDR3nt: TGCGCCAGCAGCTTGGAAGGCAGCTATGGCTACACCTTC
CDR3aa: CASSLEGSYGYTF
d_gene: .
v_gene: TRBV5-1
abundance: .
j_gene: TRBJ1-2

CDR3nt: TGTGCCATCAGTGAAAAGGGGGCAGGAGATCAGCCCCAGCATTTT
CDR3aa: CAISEKGAGDQPQHF
d_gene: TRBD1
v_gene: TRBV10-3
abundance: .
j_gene: TRBJ1-5

CDR3nt: TGTGCCAGCAGCGTAGGATGGACTAGCGGACAAGAGACCCAGTACTTC
CDR3aa: CASSVGWTSGQETQYF
d_gene: TRBD2
v_gene: TRBV9
abundance: once
j_gene: TRBJ2-5

CDR3nt: TGTGCCAGCAGCTTAGCGGGGGTGAATGAGCAGTTCTTC
CDR3aa: CASSLAGVNEQFF
d_gene: .
v_gene: TRBV7-8
abundance: .
j_gene: TRBJ2-1

CDR3nt: TGTGCCAGCAGTTACTCAGGGAGGGTCGGATCCTACGAGCAGTACTTC
CDR3aa: CASSYSGRVGSYEQYF
d_gene: TRBD2
v_gene: TRBV6-5
abundance: .
j_gene: TRBJ2-7

CDR3nt: TGTGCCAGCAGCTTAGGACCAGGAACTGGAAACACCATATATTTT
CDR3aa: CASSLGPGTGNTIYF
d_gene: .
v_gene: TRBV7-3
abundance: .
j_gene: TRBJ1-3

CDR3nt: TGTGCCAGCACTACCCCCGGCAAAGAGCAGTACTTC
CDR3aa: CASTTPGKEQYF
d_gene: .
v_gene: TRBV28
abundance: .
j_gene: TRBJ2-7

CDR3nt: TGTGCCAGTAGCGGGAGGGGTAGACCCAATGAGCAGTTCTTC
CDR3aa: CASSGRGRPNEQFF
d_gene: TRBD2
v_gene: TRBV19
abundance: once
j_gene: TRBJ2-1

CDR3nt: TGTGCCAGCTCACCGGGACTAGCGGGAGTTGGGGAGACCCAGTACTTC
CDR3aa: CASSPGLAGVGETQYF
d_gene: TRBD2
v_gene: TRBV18
abundance: .
j_gene: TRBJ2-5

CDR3nt: TGTGCCAGCAGCATAGAGAACACTGAAGCTTTCTTT
CDR3aa: CASSIENTEAFF
d_gene: .
v_gene: TRBV7-9
abundance: .
j_gene: TRBJ1-1

CDR3nt: TGTGCCAGCAGTTTATCCACCGGGACAGGTACCGGGGAGCTGTTTTTT
CDR3aa: CASSLSTGTGTGELFF
d_gene: TRBD1
v_gene: TRBV28
abundance: .
j_gene: TRBJ2-2

CDR3nt: TGTGCCTCCCAGGGGTCCCCTCTCGGTGAGCAGTTCTTC
CDR3aa: CASQGSPLGEQFF
d_gene: .
v_gene: TRBV2
abundance: .
j_gene: TRBJ2-1

CDR3nt: TGTGCCAGTAGTATATGGACTAGCGGGGTTTACAATGAGCAGTTCTTC
CDR3aa: CASSIWTSGVYNEQFF
d_gene: TRBD2
v_gene: TRBV19
abundance: .
j_gene: TRBJ2-1

CDR3nt: TGCGCCAGCAGCCAAGATTCCTCCCCGGAGAAGGGGCAGTACTTC
CDR3aa: CASSQDSSPEKGQYF
d_gene: .
v_gene: TRBV4-1
abundance: .
j_gene: TRBJ2-7

CDR3nt: TGTGCCAGCTCACCACAAGCGGGAGGGCCTGATGAGCAGTTCTTC
CDR3aa: CASSPQAGGPDEQFF
d_gene: TRBD2
v_gene: TRBV18
abundance: .
j_gene: TRBJ2-1

CDR3nt: TGTGCCAGCTCACCACCCTCCTCCTACGAGCAGTACTTC
CDR3aa: CASSPPSSYEQYF
d_gene: .
v_gene: TRBV18
abundance: once
j_gene: TRBJ2-7

CDR3nt: TGTGCCAGCTCACCTTTTTCTAGCGGGAGGAACTACAATGAGCAGTTCTTC
CDR3aa: CASSPFSSGRNYNEQFF
d_gene: TRBD2
v_gene: TRBV18
abundance: .
j_gene: TRBJ2-1

CDR3nt: TGTGCCAGCAGCTTTCAGGGTTTTACCGGGGAGCTGTTTTTT
CDR3aa: CASSFQGFTGELFF
d_gene: .
v_gene: TRBV7-2
abundance: .
j_gene: TRBJ2-2

CDR3nt: TGCGCCAGCAGCTTGATTTCTAGCGGAGACTACGAGCAGTACTTC
CDR3aa: CASSLISSGDYEQYF
d_gene: TRBD2
v_gene: TRBV5-1
abundance: .
j_gene: TRBJ2-7

CDR3nt: TGCGCCAGCAGCCCGACTAGCGGGAGCACAGATACGCAGTATTTT
CDR3aa: CASSPTSGSTDTQYF
d_gene: TRBD2
v_gene: TRBV4-3
abundance: .
j_gene: TRBJ2-3

CDR3nt: TGTGCCAGCAGCTTAGGGACCGCCGGACCTCAGCATTTT
CDR3aa: CASSLGTAGPQHF
d_gene: .
v_gene: TRBV7-2
abundance: .
j_gene: TRBJ1-5

CDR3nt: TGTGCCAGTAGTACCCAAGCGGGAGGGAGGCACGAGCAGTACTTC
CDR3aa: CASSTQAGGRHEQYF
d_gene: TRBD2
v_gene: TRBV19
abundance: .
j_gene: TRBJ2-7

CDR3nt: TGCAGTGCAGCGACAGGGGTTGGCTACACCTTC
CDR3aa: CSAATGVGYTF
d_gene: TRBD1
v_gene: TRBV20-1
abundance: .
j_gene: TRBJ1-2

CDR3nt: TGTGCCAGCAGCTTAGATCTCGAGACCCAGTACTTC
CDR3aa: CASSLDLETQYF
d_gene: .
v_gene: TRBV7-6
abundance: .
j_gene: TRBJ2-5

CDR3nt: TGTGCCAGTCGGAAAGACAGGACGTACTCTGGGGCCAACGTCCTGACTTTC
CDR3aa: CASRKDRTYSGANVLTF
d_gene: .
v_gene: TRBV19
abundance: .
j_gene: TRBJ2-6

CDR3nt: TGTGCCAGCATAGGGCGCTATCAGCCCCAGCATTTT
CDR3aa: CASIGRYQPQHF
d_gene: .
v_gene: TRBV28
abundance: .
j_gene: TRBJ1-5

CDR3nt: TGTGCCAGCAGTTTAGGACTAAGCAATCAGCCCCAGCATTTT
CDR3aa: CASSLGLSNQPQHF
d_gene: .
v_gene: TRBV28
abundance: .
j_gene: TRBJ1-5

CDR3nt: TGTGCCAGCAGCTTGGATTCGAGCTCCTACAATGAGCAGTTCTTC
CDR3aa: CASSLDSSSYNEQFF
d_gene: .
v_gene: TRBV7-7
abundance: .
j_gene: TRBJ2-1

CDR3nt: TGTGCCAGCAGCTTACTGGGAGGGGGCCTCCAAGAGACCCAGTACTTC
CDR3aa: CASSLLGGGLQETQYF
d_gene: .
v_gene: TRBV7-3
abundance: once
j_gene: TRBJ2-5

CDR3nt: TGTGCCAGCAGCCCCTTAGATACGCAGTATTTT
CDR3aa: CASSPLDTQYF
d_gene: .
v_gene: TRBV11-2
abundance: .
j_gene: TRBJ2-3

CDR3nt: TGTGCCAGCAGCCTATCGGCTAGCGGGACTGGTACGCAGTATTTT
CDR3aa: CASSLSASGTGTQYF
d_gene: TRBD2
v_gene: TRBV13
abundance: once
j_gene: TRBJ2-3

CDR3nt: TGCGCCAGCAGTCATTGGACAGTACCTAATACCGCCATTAATGAAAAACTGTTTTTT
CDR3aa: CASSHWTVPNTAINEKLFF
d_gene: .
v_gene: TRBV23-1
abundance: .
j_gene: TRBJ1-4

CDR3nt: TGTGCCAGCAGTCCCTTCGGGGAGGGACGCAATCAGCCCCAGCATTTT
CDR3aa: CASSPFGEGRNQPQHF
d_gene: .
v_gene: TRBV27
abundance: .
j_gene: TRBJ1-5

CDR3nt: TGTGCCATCAGTGGATGGGGGGGCAAGAGCTCCTACAATGAGCAGTTCTTC
CDR3aa: CAISGWGGKSSYNEQFF
d_gene: .
v_gene: TRBV10-3
abundance: .
j_gene: TRBJ2-1

CDR3nt: TGTGCCAGCAGCTTACGGGTAGACACCGGGGAGCTGTTTTTT
CDR3aa: CASSLRVDTGELFF
d_gene: .
v_gene: TRBV7-7
abundance: once
j_gene: TRBJ2-2

CDR3nt: TGCGCCAGCAGCTTGGCCTCGGGACCCCAGGGTGAGCAGTACTTC
CDR3aa: CASSLASGPQGEQYF
d_gene: .
v_gene: TRBV5-1
abundance: once
j_gene: TRBJ2-7

CDR3nt: TGTGCCAGCAGTTTTGGCAGGGGGAACAATCAGCCCCAGCATTTT
CDR3aa: CASSFGRGNNQPQHF
d_gene: TRBD1
v_gene: TRBV28
abundance: .
j_gene: TRBJ1-5

CDR3nt: TGTGCCAGCAGCCCGCGGGTAGCGGGAAACACAGATACGCAGTATTTT
CDR3aa: CASSPRVAGNTDTQYF
d_gene: TRBD2
v_gene: TRBV5-4
abundance: .
j_gene: TRBJ2-3

CDR3nt: TGCGCCAGCAGTCAATCCCCGACAGGGGGCGTTAGGTATGGCTACACCTTC
CDR3aa: CASSQSPTGGVRYGYTF
d_gene: TRBD1
v_gene: TRBV23-1
abundance: once
j_gene: TRBJ1-2